A selection of T cell receptor beta chains follows, all from one sample in a study of blood T cell repertoires in COVID-19. The assay was immunoSEQ multiplex PCR, and TCRdb's table has in-frame clones only and misses some. Here the sample spans 180,000 or so clones, 82% being singletons. The sequencing sample was made of peripheral blood. Receptors were obtained from an older woman with acute or convalescent COVID-19. Both conserved end residues are part of each CDR3. The D gene is left open where the match is weak. Where a row states a size, it is once, few, many or the class of an expanded clone; other rows omit it.

DNA,CDR3,size,J,D,V
TGTGCCAGCTCACCCGACAGGATTAACTATGGCTACACCTTC,CASSPDRINYGYTF,.,TRBJ1-2,.,TRBV18
TGTGCCAGCAGCTTATGGACAGACCCTGGAAACACCATATATTTT,CASSLWTDPGNTIYF,.,TRBJ1-3,.,TRBV5-6
TGTGCCAGCAGCGCCACAGGGCGTATAAGCTACACCTTC,CASSATGRISYTF,.,TRBJ1-2,.,TRBV7-2
TGTGCCAGCAGCCTAACAGGGGGTAATTCACCCCTCCACTTT,CASSLTGGNSPLHF,once,TRBJ1-6,TRBD1,TRBV14
TGTGCCAGTCCTCCCAGGGGTAGGGGCACTGAAGCTTTCTTT,CASPPRGRGTEAFF,.,TRBJ1-1,.,TRBV28
TGCGCCAGCAGCCCTGTATTAGCGGGTCATCCAGATACGCAGTATTTT,CASSPVLAGHPDTQYF,.,TRBJ2-3,TRBD2,TRBV5-1
TGTGCCAGCAGCGTAGAAACTAGCGGGAGGGTGGGTGTACCAGATACGCAGTATTTT,CASSVETSGRVGVPDTQYF,.,TRBJ2-3,TRBD2,TRBV9
TGTGCCAGAATTAGGCAGGGGTATGGCTACACCTTC,CARIRQGYGYTF,.,TRBJ1-2,.,TRBV19
TGTGCCAGCAGAGCCGGACAGGCAGATGGCTACACCTTC,CASRAGQADGYTF,.,TRBJ1-2,TRBD1,TRBV6-5
TGCGCCAGCAGCCCCATTGGACTACAGGATACAATGAAGCAGTTCTTC,CASSPIGLQDTMKQFF,.,TRBJ2-1,.,TRBV5-1
TGTGCCAGCAGCCTTACGGGCAATCAGCCCCAGCATTTT,CASSLTGNQPQHF,.,TRBJ1-5,.,TRBV6-2/TRBV6-3
TGTGCCAGCAGCGTACGCCGGGACAGGGTCGCAGGATTGGTCGCCGGGATTTTT,CASSVRRDRVAGLVAGIF,once,TRBJ1-4,TRBD1,TRBV7-3
TGTGCCAGCAGCTTAGCCGGGGGGGCACGCGAGCAGTACTTC,CASSLAGGAREQYF,.,TRBJ2-7,TRBD2,TRBV7-2
TGTGCCTGGAGCTCAGGGTCCCAAGAGACCCAGTACTTC,CAWSSGSQETQYF,.,TRBJ2-5,.,TRBV30
TGTGCCAGCAGTGAATGGACAGCAGTTTCACCCCTCCACTTT,CASSEWTAVSPLHF,.,TRBJ1-6,.,TRBV2
TGTGCCAGCAGCTGGAACCCGGGACAGGGGGATGAAAAACTGTTTTTT,CASSWNPGQGDEKLFF,.,TRBJ1-4,TRBD1,TRBV5-5
TGTGCCAGCAGCGTAGGTGTTGGAGGGTACTATGGCTACACCTTC,CASSVGVGGYYGYTF,.,TRBJ1-2,.,TRBV9
TGTGCCAGCAGCCCCCAGACAGGGAAAGACGATGGCTACACCTTC,CASSPQTGKDDGYTF,.,TRBJ1-2,TRBD1,TRBV7-2
TGTGCCAGCAGTTCTCACAAGGGGGACGAGCAGTACTTC,CASSSHKGDEQYF,.,TRBJ2-7,.,TRBV28
TGTGCCTGGAGTGCGCGGGGGGGGAACACTGAAGCTTTCTTT,CAWSARGGNTEAFF,.,TRBJ1-1,.,TRBV30
TGCAGTGCCCGAGACGGGGTTGTGGCTTTCTTT,CSARDGVVAFF,.,TRBJ1-1,.,TRBV20-1
TGTGCCAGCAGCGTAGCGGTGGTACCGGATGGCTACACCTTC,CASSVAVVPDGYTF,.,TRBJ1-2,.,TRBV9
TGTGCCAGCCGGGAATCTGGAAACACCATATATTTT,CASRESGNTIYF,.,TRBJ1-3,.,TRBV7-2
TGTGCCAGCACTCCCTTGGGGTGGCAGGGTGAGACCCAGTACTTC,CASTPLGWQGETQYF,.,TRBJ2-5,.,TRBV25-1
TGTGCCAGCAGCAAAGGGGTGAGGACAGATAACTATGGCTACACCTTC,CASSKGVRTDNYGYTF,.,TRBJ1-2,.,TRBV21-1
TGTGCCAGCAGTTGGGCCGGCGACACTGAAGCTTTCTTT,CASSWAGDTEAFF,.,TRBJ1-1,.,TRBV6-2/TRBV6-3
TGTGCCAGCAGTTCGTCCGGGACTTATAATTCACCCCTCCACTTT,CASSSSGTYNSPLHF,.,TRBJ1-6,.,TRBV6-5
TGTGCCAGCAGCTTAGGAGCGGTCTCCTACAATGAGCAGTTCTTC,CASSLGAVSYNEQFF,.,TRBJ2-1,.,TRBV7-2
TGTGCCAGTAAGGCGAGCGGGAGCTCCTACGAGCAGTACTTC,CASKASGSSYEQYF,.,TRBJ2-7,TRBD2,TRBV19
TGTGCCAGCAGTTTACTACCGGGACAGGGTGGCACTGAAGCTTTCTTT,CASSLLPGQGGTEAFF,.,TRBJ1-1,TRBD1,TRBV28
TGTGCCATCACCGGGGGGCGGGGGCAAGAGACCCAGTACTTC,CAITGGRGQETQYF,.,TRBJ2-5,.,TRBV10-3
TGCGCCAGCAGCCAGCTTCGCGAGAGCACAGATACGCAGTATTTT,CASSQLRESTDTQYF,.,TRBJ2-3,.,TRBV4-3
TGCGCCAGCAGCTTGGCCGTGAACACTGAAGCTTTCTTT,CASSLAVNTEAFF,.,TRBJ1-1,.,TRBV5-1
TGTGCCAGCAGCAAATCTCCACAAGAGAGGAGCTACCAAGAGACCCAGTACTTC,CASSKSPQERSYQETQYF,.,TRBJ2-5,.,TRBV21-1
TGTGCCAGCAGTGACACCCCGACTCCCTCCTACGAGCAGTACTTC,CASSDTPTPSYEQYF,.,TRBJ2-7,.,TRBV2
TGTGCCTGCTCCAGGGTGGTGGGCTACACCTTC,CACSRVVGYTF,.,TRBJ1-2,.,TRBV30
TGTGCCAGCAGTGAAGGGCGGCAGTATGGCTACACCTTC,CASSEGRQYGYTF,.,TRBJ1-2,.,TRBV2
TGTGCCAGCAGCTTCGGGACAGGGGGGTCGGGGACTGAAGCTTTCTTT,CASSFGTGGSGTEAFF,.,TRBJ1-1,TRBD1,TRBV5-6
TGTGCCAGCAGTTACCTCACGTACCCGGATAATTCACCCCTCCACTTT,CASSYLTYPDNSPLHF,.,TRBJ1-6,.,TRBV6-2/TRBV6-3
TGTGCCAGCTCATTGAGAGGGACGCGGGAGGGAAATGAGCAGTTCTTC,CASSLRGTREGNEQFF,once,TRBJ2-1,TRBD2,TRBV18
TGCAGCGGACTCGTGACAGACTATGGCTACACCTTC,CSGLVTDYGYTF,.,TRBJ1-2,.,TRBV29-1
TGTGCCAGCAGCGTGGGGGGGTTATCTGGAAACACCATATATTTT,CASSVGGLSGNTIYF,.,TRBJ1-3,.,TRBV9
TGTGCCAGCAGCCCTAGCAAACTGGGTGAGCAGTTCTTC,CASSPSKLGEQFF,.,TRBJ2-1,.,TRBV7-8
TGTGCCAGCTCCTTGTTCGGTTTGGTCTCTGGAAACACCATATATTTT,CASSLFGLVSGNTIYF,once,TRBJ1-3,.,TRBV28
TGTGCCAGCAGTACTACGGGGGGCGCATTGTATGGCTACACCTTC,CASSTTGGALYGYTF,few,TRBJ1-2,.,TRBV7-9
TGTGCTAGTGGTTTGGCCACATGGGACATGGGCCACGAGCAGTACTTC,CASGLATWDMGHEQYF,few,TRBJ2-7,.,TRBV12-5
TGTGCCTGGAGTCCACAGGGGAGTCAGCCCCAGCATTTT,CAWSPQGSQPQHF,.,TRBJ1-5,TRBD1,TRBV30
TGTGCCAGCGGGGAGGGCGGGGGCCCTCGAAGGTTTGAGCAGTTCTTC,CASGEGGGPRRFEQFF,once,TRBJ2-1,.,TRBV25-1
TGTGCCAGCAGCGCGACTAGCGGGGATTTTGAGACCCAGTACTTC,CASSATSGDFETQYF,.,TRBJ2-5,TRBD2,TRBV9
TGTGCCAGCAGCTCAAGAGCGGGAACCACAGATACGCAGTATTTT,CASSSRAGTTDTQYF,.,TRBJ2-3,TRBD2,TRBV11-3
TGTGCCACCAGTACTGTAGCGAACACTGAAGCTTTCTTT,CATSTVANTEAFF,few,TRBJ1-1,.,TRBV15
TGTGCCAGCAGTACTCAAGGGAGCTCCTACGAGCAGTACTTC,CASSTQGSSYEQYF,.,TRBJ2-7,.,TRBV7-6
TGCGCCAGCAGCCAAGGAGGCCGGACTGAAGCTTTCTTT,CASSQGGRTEAFF,.,TRBJ1-1,.,TRBV4-3